This entry lists 20 T cell receptor beta chains sequenced from one sample in a study of control samples from healthy donors and cancer patients. Profiled with immunoSEQ multiplex PCR; TCRdb holds only in-frame clones, not every one. The table has about 180,000 clones, 85% to 95% seen once. Sequencing was performed on blood. The source of these receptors is a woman in her late teens or twenties in good health.

The rearrangement links TRBV7-9 to TRBJ1-6; tentatively, D is TRBD1 (5 bases). The CDR3 runs 15 residues. Trimming stripped 3 bases from V and 6 bases from J, with 12 bases between. Germline V lookup: CDR1 SEHNR, CDR2 FQNEAQ (reference sequence). CDR3 coding DNA: TGTGCCAGCAGCTTTGGGCAGGGACCTAATTCACCCCTCCACTTT. It translates to CASSFGQGPNSPLHF. The full variable domain, its missing parts supplied by reference TRBV7-9 and TRBJ1-6, is DTGVSQNPRHKITKRGQNVTFRCDPISEHNRLYWYRQTLGQGPEFLTYFQNEAQLEKSRLLSDRFSAERPKGSFSTLEIQRTEQGDSAMYLCASSFGQGPNSPLHFGNGTRLTVT.

The V call is TRBV5-1, the J call TRBJ2-3; 12 nucleotides align to TRBD1. V lost 1 base, J lost 6 bases, and 3 bases stayed unmatched. Germline V gene lookup returns CDR1 SGHRS and CDR2 YFSETQ. The length of the CDR3 is 15 residues. CDR3 sequence: CASSLPGQGADTQYF. In DNA, the CDR3 is TGCGCCAGCAGCTTGCCGGGACAGGGGGCTGATACGCAGTATTTT.

The chain combines TRBV27 with TRBJ1-2, with D possibly TRBD1 on 6 matching bases. Between the trimmed V and J ends, which lost 7 bases and 2 bases, there was a span of 17 bases. Germline-derived CDR1 and CDR2 are MNHEY and SMNVEV (reference sequence). This CDR3 comprises 15 residues. CDR3 residues: CASTPGGLGNYGYTF. In nucleotides, the CDR3 is TGTGCCAGCACACCGGGGGGGCTAGGGAACTATGGCTACACCTTC.

V gene TRBV2 combines with J gene TRBJ1-5, with 7 nucleotides matching TRBD1. The J segment lost 10 bases and the V segment lost 6 bases, leaving 9 bases of the junction unmatched. Germline V gives CDR1 SNHLY, CDR2 FYNNEI. The CDR3 is 13 amino acids. CDR3 coding DNA: TGTGCCAGCAGAGTCTTCGAGGGGGCACCCCAGCATTTT. Translation gives CASRVFEGAPQHF.

The rearrangement uses TRBV12-3 or TRBV12-4 and TRBJ2-3; D not resolved. The CDR3 totals 13 residues. Trimming stripped 6 bases from V and 1 base from J, with 8 bases between. The chain's CDR3 is CASRVQRTDTQYF. As DNA, the CDR3 is TGTGCCAGCAGGGTCCAGCGCACAGATACGCAGTATTTT.

V and J are TRBV7-9 and TRBJ1-1; D is possibly TRBD1 (5 bases). The V gene lost 5 bases and the J gene lost 4 bases, with 14 bases spanning the gap. The germline V gene encodes CDR1 SEHNR and CDR2 FQNEAQ (reference sequence). There are 14 residues in the CDR3. The CDR3 spells CASSGPRELTEAFF. The CDR3 DNA is TGTGCCAGCAGCGGACCCAGGGAACTCACTGAAGCTTTCTTT.

The genes are TRBV7-9 and TRBJ1-1, with D unclear. Germline CDR1 is SEHNR and CDR2 is FQNEAQ (reference sequence). V lost 1 base to trimming and J lost 8 bases, with 5 bases between them. The CDR3 has 11 residues. CDR3 sequence reads: CASSLVQEAFF. CDR3 in DNA: TGTGCCAGCAGCTTAGTCCAGGAAGCTTTCTTT. The whole variable domain, filled in from reference TRBV7-9 and TRBJ1-1, reads DTGVSQNPRHKITKRGQNVTFRCDPISEHNRLYWYRQTLGQGPEFLTYFQNEAQLEKSRLLSDRFSAERPKGSFSTLEIQRTEQGDSAMYLCASSLVQEAFFGQGTRLTVV.

CDR3: CASSPLGLRQPHEQYF. In nucleotides, the CDR3 is TGTGCCAGCAGTCCCCTGGGCCTTAGACAGCCCCACGAGCAGTACTTC. This chain connects TRBV28 to TRBJ2-7; weak D call: TRBD1 (5 bases). V shed 5 bases and J shed 5 bases, with 22 bases lying between them. The V gene's germline CDR1 is MDHEN and CDR2 SYDVKM. This CDR3 contains 16 residues.

This chain connects TRBV7-2 to TRBJ1-6, with TRBD1 identical over 7 bases. Germline V gives CDR1 SGHTA, CDR2 FQGNSA. This CDR3 has 14 residues. The V gene end was trimmed by 6 bases and the J gene end by 7 bases; junction bases not matched to a gene: 6. The CDR3 here is CASSKGQLNSPLHF. CDR3 sequence (DNA): TGTGCCAGCAGTAAGGGACAGCTAAATTCACCCCTCCACTTT.

This clone was found once. The chain couples TRBV10-1 to TRBJ1-1, with D hard to call. Trimming left V 2 bases short and J 2 bases short, with 9 bases between. The length of the CDR3 is 14 residues. The germline V gene has CDR1 WNHNN and CDR2 SYGVQD (reference sequence). CDR3 sequence reads: CASSETRRNTEAFF. The CDR3 nucleotides read TGCGCCAGCAGTGAGACCCGGAGAAACACTGAAGCTTTCTTT.

The V gene is TRBV4-2, the J gene TRBJ2-7, with D perhaps TRBD2 (5 bases). Trimming removed 4 bases from V and 2 bases from J, with 21 bases in between. The CDR3 consists of 17 residues. Per the germline V gene, CDR1 is LGHNA and CDR2 is YNFKEQ. In DNA form, the CDR3 reads TGTGCCAGCAGCCCCAACCCGCGACGGCCGGAGGCCTACGAGCAGTACTTC. It encodes CASSPNPRRPEAYEQYF.

V gene TRBV2 combines with J gene TRBJ2-1; 8 positions match TRBD1. V lost 3 bases to trimming and J lost 3 bases; unmatched junction nucleotides: 4. The germline V gene encodes CDR1 SNHLY and CDR2 FYNNEI. The CDR3 runs 15 residues. CDR3 sequence reads: CASSEDRDFYNEQFF. CDR3 DNA sequence: TGTGCCAGCAGTGAGGACAGGGACTTCTACAATGAGCAGTTCTTC.

This sequence joins TRBV28 and TRBJ2-1; D gene uncertain. The CDR3 length is 15 residues. V lost 5 bases and J lost 4, with 15 bases in between. The V gene's germline CDR1 is MDHEN and CDR2 SYDVKM. This chain's CDR3 is CASSGYGSVYNEQFF. The CDR3 nucleotides read TGTGCCAGCAGTGGGTACGGTTCCGTTTACAATGAGCAGTTCTTC.

The chain carries TRBV6-5 and TRBJ2-1; the D gene is possibly TRBD1 (6 bases). The V gene lost 4 bases and the J gene lost 11 bases, with 9 bases spanning the gap. Looked up from germline, CDR1 is MNHEY and CDR2 is SVGAGI. CDR3 length equals 11 residues. CDR3 region: CASSLGTKQFF. CDR3 sequence (DNA): TGTGCCAGCAGTTTAGGGACAAAGCAGTTCTTC.

The V and J genes are TRBV7-3 and TRBJ1-5, with D uncertain. V dropped 5 bases and J dropped 2 bases, with 10 bases sitting between them. This CDR3 spans 14 amino acids. Germline V lookup: CDR1 SGHTA, CDR2 FQGTGA. The CDR3 reads CASSTRGCNQPQHF. For the CDR3, the DNA is TGTGCCAGCAGCACACGAGGTTGCAATCAGCCCCAGCATTTT.

The gene calls are TRBV18 and TRBJ1-1; weak D call: TRBD1 (6 bases). Germline loops: CDR1 KGHSH, CDR2 LQKENI. The CDR3 sequence is 15 residues long. V was cut by 2 bases and J by 3 bases, with 13 bases left in between. The CDR3 DNA is TGTGCCAGCTCACCATTGGCGGGGGCTTACACTGAAGCTTTCTTT. Its translation is CASSPLAGAYTEAFF.

V usage is TRBV5-3 and J usage is TRBJ1-5; 9 bases are a match to TRBD1. TRBV5-3 qualifies as an ORF whose function is uncertain. This CDR3 is 20 amino acids long. Losses at the gene ends were 1 base for V and 0 bases for J; bases not matched to a gene: 14. The CDR3 DNA reads as TGTGCCAGAAGCTTGAAACAGGGGGCGATCCTCCTCTATAGCAATCAGCCCCAGCATTTT. As protein: CARSLKQGAILLYSNQPQHF.

The chain uses TRBV11-2 and TRBJ2-3; D is perhaps TRBD1 or TRBD2 (6 bases each). Germline values: CDR1 SGHAT, CDR2 FQNNGV. Trimming removed 4 bases at V and 2 bases at J, with 19 bases between. The CDR3 contains 17 residues. CDR3 DNA: TGTGCCAGCAGCTCCCCCCGGGGGCGGAGACTCACAGATACGCAGTATTTT. Its translation is CASSSPRGRRLTDTQYF.

The chain combines TRBV9 with TRBJ2-1; D is ambiguous. Germline assignment: CDR1 SGDLS and CDR2 YYNGEE. The CDR3 sequence is 9 residues long. CDR3 coding DNA: TGTGCGAGAGTCGGTGAGCAGTTCTTC. This codes for CARVGEQFF.

This sequence joins TRBV7-9 and TRBJ1-5; 8 positions agree with TRBD1. The CDR3 sequence is 14 residues long. Unmatched junction bases numbered 6, after V lost 5 bases and J lost 6 bases. In germline, CDR1 is SEHNR, CDR2 FQNEAQ (reference sequence). The CDR3 region is CASSLDRGSQPQHF. The CDR3 DNA reads as TGTGCCAGCAGCCTAGACAGGGGCAGTCAGCCCCAGCATTTT. Drawing the rest from reference TRBV7-9 and TRBJ1-5, the complete variable domain is DTGVSQNPRHKITKRGQNVTFRCDPISEHNRLYWYRQTLGQGPEFLTYFQNEAQLEKSRLLSDRFSAERPKGSFSTLEIQRTEQGDSAMYLCASSLDRGSQPQHFGDGTRLSIL.